The 27 T cell receptor beta chains below come from one sample, sequenced in a study of blood T cell repertoires in COVID-19 (TCRdb year 2020). Library preparation used the immunoSEQ multiplex PCR assay. Not all clones reach the TCRdb copy of this immuneACCESS table, which keeps in-frame sequences only. Checked studies attribute under half of the gap to unresolved V genes and leave the rest unexplained. For this sample there are 200,000 to 250,000 clones; 65% to 90% appear just once. Of the sample, roughly 1.7% falls within the top ten clones. Sequencing used PBMCs or T cells enriched from blood (not recorded which). Receptors originate from a middle-aged man who had recovered from COVID-19.

The chain uses TRBV7-8 and TRBJ1-5; possibly TRBD1 for D (5 bases). Germline loops: CDR1 SGHVS, CDR2 FQNEAQ. The CDR3 contains 16 residues. Trimming pared 3 bases from V and 2 bases from J, leaving 14 bases between. The DNA for the CDR3 is TGTGCCAGCAGCTTGGGGCCCGGAAGGGGCAATCAGCCCCAGCATTTT. This codes for CASSLGPGRGNQPQHF.

About this clone: The junction and the germline gene differ at one end; a read error may be behind it. This rearrangement joins TRBV20-1 to TRBJ1-1; D uncertain. Germline V lookup: CDR1 DFQATT, CDR2 SNEGSKA (reference sequence). CDR3 length equals 8 residues. CDR3 loop: CSAVSGSF. The CDR3 region has the DNA TGCAGTGCCGTTTCCGGGAGCTTT.

V usage is TRBV19 and J usage is TRBJ2-1, with 7 bases aligning to TRBD2. The junction had 2 bases not matched to a gene; V was cut back by 3 bases and J by 0 bases. CDR3 length: 15 residues. Germline CDR1 LNHDA, CDR2 SQIVND (reference sequence). CDR3 protein: CASSMGLTSYNEQFF. DNA for the CDR3: TGTGCCAGTAGTATGGGACTAACCTCCTACAATGAGCAGTTCTTC.

This chain uses TRBV5-5 with TRBJ2-1; D perhaps matches TRBD2 (6 bases). The CDR3 has 11 amino acids. The V end lost 7 bases, the J end lost 8 bases, and 10 bases lay between the germline ends. Germline V gene lookup returns CDR1 SGHKS and CDR2 YYEKEE (reference sequence). CDR3 DNA: TGTGCCAGCGAACTAGCCTATGAGCAGTTCTTC. As protein: CASELAYEQFF.

This chain joins TRBV6-2 or TRBV6-3 and TRBJ2-2; 8 bases fit TRBD2. Germline lookup yields CDR1 MNHEY and CDR2 SVGEGT. V lost 5 bases, J lost 4 bases, and 6 bases stayed unmatched. There are 15 residues in the CDR3. The CDR3 protein is CASSTLAGGTGELFF. CDR3 coding DNA: TGTGCCAGCAGTACCCTTGCGGGGGGCACCGGGGAGCTGTTTTTT.

Here the CDR3 DNA reads TGTGCCAGCAGTCTTCTCATCGGCACTGAAGCTTTCTTT. It yields the protein CASSLLIGTEAFF. The gene calls are TRBV12-3 or TRBV12-4 and TRBJ1-1, with D uncertain. CDR3 size: 13 residues. V was cut by 5 bases and J by 4 bases, with 11 bases left in between.

The CDR3 nucleotides are TGTGCCAGCAGTTTCGGACAGATAGTCAATCAGCCCCAGCATTTT. It codes for CASSFGQIVNQPQHF. V gene TRBV28 combines with J gene TRBJ1-5; a weak D match, TRBD1 (6 bases). The CDR3 has 15 amino acids. Germline assignment: CDR1 MDHEN and CDR2 SYDVKM. V was cut by 3 bases and J by 3 bases, with 12 bases left in between.

The chain is built from TRBV7-3 and TRBJ1-1; tentatively, D is TRBD1 (5 bases). This CDR3 has 14 residues. The V end lost 5 bases, the J end lost 0 bases, and 10 bases lay between the germline ends. The germline gives CDR1 SGHTA, CDR2 FQGTGA. CDR3 loop: CASSRGDMNTEAFF. Here the CDR3 DNA reads TGTGCCAGCAGCCGGGGGGATATGAACACTGAAGCTTTCTTT. The whole variable domain, remainder taken from reference TRBV7-3 and TRBJ1-1, is GAGVSQTPSNKVTEKGKYVELRCDPISGHTALYWYRQSLGQGPEFLIYFQGTGAADDSGLPNDRFFAVRPEGSVSTLKIQRTERGDSAVYLCASSRGDMNTEAFFGQGTRLTVV.

CDR3 sequence: CATREMETQYF. In nucleotides, the CDR3 is TGTGCCACTCGGGAGATGGAGACCCAGTACTTC. The J gene is TRBJ2-5, the V gene TRBV19; possibly TRBD2 for D (6 bases). Germline CDR1 reads LNHDA; CDR2 reads SQIVND (reference sequence). The CDR3 consists of 11 residues. Trimming removed 10 bases at V and 5 bases at J, with 11 bases between. Combining the CDR3 with reference TRBV19 and TRBJ2-5 gives the whole variable domain DGGITQSPKYLFRKEGQNVTLSCEQNLNHDAMYWYRQDPGQGLRLIYYSQIVNDFQKGDIAEGYSVSREKKESFPLTVTSAQKNPTAFYLCATREMETQYFGPGTRLLVL.

V and J are TRBV27 and TRBJ1-3; no clear D gene. The germline V and J ends were trimmed by 5 bases and 0 bases, with 11 bases remaining between them. CDR1 MNHEY and CDR2 SMNVEV come from the germline V gene (reference sequence). This CDR3 has 15 amino acids. The CDR3 bases are TGTGCCAGCAGTCCACGCACGGGCTCTGGAAACACCATATATTTT. This translates into CASSPRTGSGNTIYF.

This sequence joins TRBV4-3 and TRBJ1-5; D possibly corresponds to TRBD1 (5 bases). Trimming removed 0 bases from V and 5 bases from J, with 11 bases in between. Germline V lookup: CDR1 LGHNA, CDR2 YSLEER. The CDR3 consists of 15 residues. The CDR3 is CASSQDGADYQPQHF. The CDR3 region has the DNA TGCGCCAGCAGCCAAGATGGGGCAGATTATCAGCCCCAGCATTTT.

Here the CDR3 reads CASSSIFVGQGFGETQYF. The CDR3 DNA sequence: TGCGCCAGCAGCTCAATTTTTGTTGGACAGGGGTTCGGAGAGACCCAGTACTTC. The V and J genes are TRBV5-1 and TRBJ2-5; 9 bases line up with TRBD1. The germline V gene encodes CDR1 SGHRS and CDR2 YFSETQ. With V trimmed by 3 bases and J by 4 bases, 16 bases remained unmatched. This CDR3 has 18 amino acids.

CDR3 region: CASSTGQGPTAFF. CDR3 nucleotide sequence: TGTGCCAGTAGTACGGGACAGGGGCCGACGGCTTTCTTT. The chain is built from TRBV19 and TRBJ1-1, with TRBD1 matching 10 bases. The CDR3 consists of 13 residues. Unmatched junction bases numbered 7, after V lost 4 bases and J lost 11 bases. In germline, CDR1 is LNHDA, CDR2 SQIVND (reference sequence). The variable domain in full, completed from reference TRBV19 and TRBJ1-1, reads DGGITQSPKYLFRKEGQNVTLSCEQNLNHDAMYWYRQDPGQGLRLIYYSQIVNDFQKGDIAEGYSVSREKKESFPLTVTSAQKNPTAFYLCASSTGQGPTAFFGQGTRLTVV.

This chain connects TRBV7-2 to TRBJ2-2; 14 bases map to TRBD2. Trimming at V came to 3 bases and at J to 0 bases, leaving 3 bases not matched to a gene. The CDR3 is 18 amino acids. Germline V gene lookup returns CDR1 SGHTA and CDR2 FQGNSA. The CDR3 protein is CASSLTSGGAANTGELFF. The CDR3 DNA reads as TGTGCCAGCAGCTTGACTAGCGGGGGGGCCGCGAACACCGGGGAGCTGTTTTTT.

This rearrangement joins TRBV28 to TRBJ2-7; D is uncertain. This CDR3 region has 15 residues. With 5 bases removed from V and 2 bases from J, the gap between germline ends came to 16 bases. CDR1 is MDHEN and CDR2 is SYDVKM in the germline V gene. The CDR3 is CASSTPSEGAYEQYF. CDR3 sequence (DNA): TGTGCCAGCAGTACCCCTTCGGAAGGAGCCTACGAGCAGTACTTC.

J is TRBJ2-1 and V is TRBV7-3; maybe TRBD2 (5 bases). This CDR3 contains 13 residues. V shed 2 bases and J shed 9 bases, with 11 bases lying between them. CDR1 SGHTA and CDR2 FQGTGA come from the germline V gene. CDR3 in DNA: TGTGCCAGCAGCTTATTCCCACTAGGTGAGCAGTTCTTC. Translated: CASSLFPLGEQFF. Drawing the rest from reference TRBV7-3 and TRBJ2-1, the complete variable domain is GAGVSQTPSNKVTEKGKYVELRCDPISGHTALYWYRQSLGQGPEFLIYFQGTGAADDSGLPNDRFFAVRPEGSVSTLKIQRTERGDSAVYLCASSLFPLGEQFFGPGTRLTVL.

This chain links TRBV5-1 with TRBJ2-3, with D tentatively TRBD2 (6 bases). The germline V gene has CDR1 SGHRS and CDR2 YFSETQ. The V end lost 4 bases, the J end lost 4 bases, and 13 bases lay between the germline ends. The CDR3 has 14 amino acids. CDR3 loop: CASSKGDFADTQYF. In DNA form, the CDR3 reads TGCGCCAGCAGCAAAGGGGACTTCGCAGATACGCAGTATTTT.

A single count supports this clone. The J gene is TRBJ1-1, the V gene TRBV2; no clear D gene. CDR1 is SNHLY and CDR2 is FYNNEI in the germline V gene. The CDR3 runs 14 residues. V lost 1 base and J lost 4, with 10 bases in between. The CDR3: CASSEVSLATEAFF. The CDR3 nucleotides are TGTGCCAGCAGTGAAGTATCCCTGGCCACTGAAGCTTTCTTT.

The chain links TRBV18 to TRBJ2-1; 9 bases are a match to TRBD1. CDR1 KGHSH and CDR2 LQKENI come from the germline V gene. The CDR3 sequence is 15 residues long. After removal of 2 bases from V and 7 bases from J, the junction contained 6 bases not matched to a gene. Written as DNA, the CDR3 is TGTGCCAGCTCACCATTACAGGGGGCGTGGAATGAGCAGTTCTTC. Amino acid sequence: CASSPLQGAWNEQFF. Complete variable domain (other parts from reference TRBV18 and TRBJ2-1): NAGVMQNPRHLVRRRGQEARLRCSPMKGHSHVYWYRQLPEEGLKFMVYLQKENIIDESGMPKERFSAEFPKEGPSILRIQQVVRGDSAAYFCASSPLQGAWNEQFFGPGTRLTVL.

The chain recombines TRBV7-3 with TRBJ2-5; 9 positions agree with TRBD1. With V trimmed by 4 bases and J by 5 bases, 11 bases remained unmatched. Germline lookup yields CDR1 SGHTA and CDR2 FQGTGA. This CDR3 contains 16 residues. The CDR3 loop reads CASSSSGTGFGETQYF. Here the CDR3 DNA reads TGTGCCAGCAGCTCCAGCGGGACAGGGTTCGGGGAGACCCAGTACTTC.

This chain's CDR3 is CASSLAASTGELFF. The CDR3 nucleotides read TGTGCCAGCAGTCTAGCGGCTTCCACCGGGGAGCTGTTTTTT. The genes are TRBV2 and TRBJ2-2; 7 nucleotides align to TRBD2. CDR1 and CDR2 from the germline V gene are SNHLY and FYNNEI. Germline trimming cut 5 bases from V and 4 bases from J; bases unmatched to any gene: 4. The CDR3 consists of 14 residues.

The chain has TRBV6-5 and TRBJ1-4; 7 positions agree with TRBD1. The CDR3 has 15 residues. The junction had 4 bases not matched to a gene; V was cut back by 3 bases and J by 3 bases. Germline V gives CDR1 MNHEY, CDR2 SVGAGI. Here the CDR3 reads CASSYGQVPNEKLFF. For the CDR3, the DNA is TGTGCCAGCAGTTATGGACAGGTTCCTAATGAAAAACTGTTTTTT.

CDR3 in DNA: TGTGCCAGTAGTAAGGGACTAGCGGGGGGGCAAGATACGCAGTATTTT. This codes for CASSKGLAGGQDTQYF. The chain is built from TRBV19 and TRBJ2-3, with 16 bases matching TRBD2. The junction had 3 bases not matched to a gene; V was cut back by 4 bases and J by 5 bases. The CDR3 is 16 residues long. CDR1 is LNHDA, CDR2 SQIVND, per germline (reference sequence).

The V gene is TRBV11-2, the J gene TRBJ2-3; a weak D match, TRBD2 (5 bases). The CDR3 is 12 residues long. In germline, CDR1 is SGHAT, CDR2 FQNNGV. V was shortened by 5 bases and J by 10 bases, with 13 bases between the two germline ends. Here the CDR3 DNA reads TGTGCCAGCAGCCGCGGGTCAGCCCCGCAGTATTTT. The encoded protein is CASSRGSAPQYF.

This chain joins TRBV20-1 and TRBJ2-7; D possibly corresponds to TRBD2 (6 bases). The germline V gene has CDR1 DFQATT and CDR2 SNEGSKA (reference sequence). This CDR3 comprises 13 residues. Trimming shortened V by 6 bases and J by 3 bases, and 15 bases separated the two germline ends. CDR3 in DNA: TGCAGTGCCAGTAGCGGAAGGGACTACGAGCAGTACTTC. Translated, it gives CSASSGRDYEQYF.

The DNA of the CDR3 is TGTGCCAGCAGCCAGGACAGGGTTCCCGGGGAGCTGTTTTTT. Translated: CASSQDRVPGELFF. The gene calls are TRBV6-6 and TRBJ2-2; 8 positions match TRBD1. J lost 6 bases, V lost 6 bases, and 6 bases had no gene match. CDR1 is MNHNY, CDR2 SVGAGI, per germline (reference sequence). This CDR3 contains 14 residues.

This clone was seen once. The chain uses TRBV21-1 and TRBJ2-1; the table assigns TRBD2, which was not confirmed against the DNA. TRBV21-1 is marked as a pseudogene. This CDR3 is 17 amino acids long. CDR3 region: CASSNYLTGSSYNEQFF. The CDR3 bases are TGTGCCAGCAGCAATTATTTGACGGGGAGCTCCTACAATGAGCAGTTCTTC.